The 2 T cell receptor beta chains below were found in one sample sequenced in a study of T-cell memory formation after mild COVID-19. TCRdb analysed the 5' RACE reads with MiXCR anew, one entry per CDR3 protein. The table has approximately 480,000 distinct CDR3 sequences, about 20% seen once. Sequenced sample: PBMCs or a T cell subset sorted from them (not recorded which). These receptors were collected from an adult woman who had mild COVID-19 (a few samples of this study predate the infection). Cell type and time point are not known.

In its sample, this clonotype was seen a few times. The chain employs TRBV5-1 and TRBJ2-3, with 14 bases identical to TRBD2. J was trimmed by 11 bases and V by 4 bases; bases with no gene match: 6. Germline CDR1 is SGHRS and CDR2 is YFSETQ. The CDR3 contains 14 residues. CDR3 amino acids: CASSTGTSGGQQYF. Written as DNA, the CDR3 is TGCGCCAGCAGCACTGGGACTAGCGGGGGCCAGCAGTATTTT.

This sequence joins TRBV7-2 and TRBJ2-7, with 8 bases identical to TRBD1. The germline gives CDR1 SGHTA, CDR2 FQGNSA. The CDR3 runs to 15 residues. Trimming took 2 bases from V and 2 from J; bases not matched to a gene: 5. The CDR3 is CASSLIGTGAYEQYF. The CDR3 DNA reads as TGTGCCAGCAGCTTAATTGGGACAGGTGCCTACGAGCAGTACTTC.